This T cell receptor beta chain was retrieved from a study of PD-1 blockade in classical Hodgkin lymphoma. Study results and limitations: Reported findings placed baseline TCR diversity lower in newly diagnosed patients (compared with healthy donors).

This clone was seen just once. What it binds is unknown. The table came from immunoSEQ multiplex PCR; TCRdb's copy has only in-frame clones and leaves some out. The table shows approximately 28,000 clones, with more than 60% occurring only once. Time point given: cycle 4 day 1 (C4D1), after less than 7 weeks of nivolumab. Every one of the patients relapsed after autologous stem cell transplantation (brentuximab vedotin exposure was variable). From thawed PBMCs, CD4+ T cells were purified using magnetic negative selection. The CDR3 loop spans 15 amino acids. V lost 7 bases, J lost 4 bases, and 9 bases stayed unmatched. Germline CDR1 is SEHNR and CDR2 is FQNEAQ (reference sequence).

This clonotype was sampled from a human donor with classical Hodgkin lymphoma. The rearrangement joins TRBV7-9 to TRBJ1-2; 10 nucleotides align to TRBD1. The source was CD4+ T cells from blood, collected before the fourth cycle of nivolumab. The CDR3 DNA reads as TGTGCCAGCAACCCGACAGGGGGCGGGAGCTATGGCTACACCTTC. Amino acids: CASNPTGGGSYGYTF.